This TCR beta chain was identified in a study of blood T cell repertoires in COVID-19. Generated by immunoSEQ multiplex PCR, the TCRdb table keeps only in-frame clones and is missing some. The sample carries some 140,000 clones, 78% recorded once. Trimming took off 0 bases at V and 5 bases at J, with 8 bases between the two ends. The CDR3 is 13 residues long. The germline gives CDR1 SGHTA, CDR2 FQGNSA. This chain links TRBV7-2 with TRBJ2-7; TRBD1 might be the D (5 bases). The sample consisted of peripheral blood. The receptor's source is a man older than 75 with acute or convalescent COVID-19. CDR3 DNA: TGTGCCAGCAGCTTAGCAGGGGTCAACGAGCAGTACTTC. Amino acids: CASSLAGVNEQYF.